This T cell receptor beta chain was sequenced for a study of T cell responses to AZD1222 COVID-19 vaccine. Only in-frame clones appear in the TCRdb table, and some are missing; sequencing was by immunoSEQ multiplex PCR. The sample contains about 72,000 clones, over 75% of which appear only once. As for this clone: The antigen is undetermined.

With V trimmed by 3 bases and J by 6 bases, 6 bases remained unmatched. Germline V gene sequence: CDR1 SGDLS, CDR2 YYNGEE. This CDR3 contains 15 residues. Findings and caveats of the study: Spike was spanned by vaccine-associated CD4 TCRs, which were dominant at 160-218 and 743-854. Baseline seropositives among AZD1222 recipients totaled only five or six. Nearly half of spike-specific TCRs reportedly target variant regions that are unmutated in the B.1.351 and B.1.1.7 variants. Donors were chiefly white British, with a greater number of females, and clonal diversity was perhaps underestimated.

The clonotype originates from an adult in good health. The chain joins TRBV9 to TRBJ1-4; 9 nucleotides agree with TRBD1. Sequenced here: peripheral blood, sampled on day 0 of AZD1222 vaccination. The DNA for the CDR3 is TGTGCCAGCAGCGGCGAGGACAGGGGAGATGAAAAACTGTTTTTT. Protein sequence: CASSGEDRGDEKLFF. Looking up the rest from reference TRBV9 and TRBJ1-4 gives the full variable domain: DSGVTQTPKHLITATGQRVTLRCSPRSGDLSVYWYQQSLDQGLQFLIQYYNGEERAKGNILERFSAQQFPDLHSELNLSSLELGDSALYFCASSGEDRGDEKLFFGSGTQLSVL.